This T cell receptor beta chain comes out of a study of blood T cell repertoires in COVID-19. The germline V gene has CDR1 LNHDA and CDR2 SQIVND (reference sequence). There are 13 residues in the CDR3. Trimming removed 8 bases from V and 1 base from J; junction bases left unmatched: 2. Clones were read by immunoSEQ multiplex PCR, and TCRdb kept only the in-frame ones, dropping some. The sample carries tens of thousands of clones, around nine tenths recorded once. Sequencing used peripheral blood. This chain connects TRBV19 to TRBJ1-5, with 7 nucleotides matching TRBD1. The TCR comes from a woman older than 75 with active or convalescent COVID-19. The chain's CDR3 is CASEDRSNQPQHF. In nucleotides, the CDR3 is TGTGCCAGTGAGGACAGGAGCAATCAGCCCCAGCATTTT.